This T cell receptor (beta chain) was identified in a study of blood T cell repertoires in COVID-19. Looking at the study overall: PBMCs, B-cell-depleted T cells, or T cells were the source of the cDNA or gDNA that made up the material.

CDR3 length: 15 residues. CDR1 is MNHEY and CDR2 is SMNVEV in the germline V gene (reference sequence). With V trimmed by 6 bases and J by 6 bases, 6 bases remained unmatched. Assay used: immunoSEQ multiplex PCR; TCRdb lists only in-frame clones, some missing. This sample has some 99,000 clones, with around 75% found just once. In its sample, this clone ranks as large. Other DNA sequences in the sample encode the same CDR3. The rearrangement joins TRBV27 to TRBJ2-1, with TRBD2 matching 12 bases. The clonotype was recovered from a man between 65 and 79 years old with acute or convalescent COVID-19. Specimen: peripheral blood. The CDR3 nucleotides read TGTGCCAGCAGCCCTGGACTAGCGGGATTCAATGAGCAGTTCTTC. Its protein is CASSPGLAGFNEQFF.